Listed below are T cell receptor beta chains from one sample, sequenced in a study of T cell responses to AZD1222 COVID-19 vaccine. The repertoire was sequenced with immunoSEQ multiplex PCR; TCRdb's copy has only in-frame clones and lacks some. The table shows about 170,000 clones, with 87% occurring only once. Source: peripheral blood, taken 28 days after the second AZD1222 dose. Receptors were obtained from an adult who received the AZD1222 COVID-19 vaccine. CDR3s include the opening cysteine and the closing phenylalanine or tryptophan. Each record gives: V gene, CDR3 length, D gene, J gene, clone size, CDR3 protein, CDR3 DNA. A D gene is named only where the DNA matches it firmly. Rows may omit the clone size; those that give it use once, few, many or a size class.

TRBV29-1,11,-,TRBJ1-2,once,CSVGGTLGYTF,TGCAGCGTAGGTGGGACATTAGGCTACACCTTC
TRBV7-9,17,TRBD1,TRBJ2-7,-,CASSPGTGGILTYEQYF,TGTGCCAGCAGCCCCGGGACAGGGGGGATCCTTACCTACGAGCAGTACTTC
TRBV4-1,14,-,TRBJ2-7,once,CASSQEGSGYEQYF,TGCGCCAGCAGCCAAGAAGGGTCAGGGTACGAGCAGTACTTC
TRBV5-1,13,-,TRBJ1-3,-,CASSSWGADTIYF,TGCGCCAGCAGCTCCTGGGGGGCAGACACCATATATTTT
TRBV2,14,-,TRBJ1-2,-,CASRGGRGDYGYTF,TGTGCCAGCAGGGGTGGCAGAGGTGACTATGGCTACACCTTC
TRBV4-1,15,-,TRBJ2-7,once,CASSYNRVSSYEQYF,TGCGCCAGCAGCTACAACAGGGTGAGTTCCTACGAGCAGTACTTC
TRBV5-5,15,-,TRBJ1-2,-,CASSLTRQDGHGYTF,TGTGCCAGCAGCTTGACCCGACAGGACGGTCATGGCTACACCTTC
TRBV2,14,TRBD1,TRBJ1-1,few,CASNQQGGARRAFF,TGTGCCAGCAACCAACAGGGGGGGGCGCGGAGAGCTTTCTTT
TRBV12-3/TRBV12-4,11,-,TRBJ2-3,once,CASSLRDTQYF,TGTGCCAGCAGTTTAAGAGATACGCAGTATTTT
TRBV3-1/TRBV3-2,14,TRBD1,TRBJ2-2,-,CASSYRGRSGELFF,TGTGCCAGCAGCTACAGGGGCCGCTCCGGGGAGCTGTTTTTT
TRBV28,15,-,TRBJ1-5,-,CASSPTDGPNQPQHF,TGTGCCAGCAGCCCGACGGACGGACCCAATCAGCCCCAGCATTTT
TRBV3-1/TRBV3-2,18,TRBD1,TRBJ1-2,-,CASSQEKGGGQGYYGYTF,TGTGCCAGCAGCCAAGAGAAAGGAGGGGGACAGGGCTATTATGGCTACACCTTC
TRBV2,15,-,TRBJ1-6,-,CASNTGTYYNSPLHF,TGTGCCAGCAATACAGGGACTTACTATAATTCACCCCTCCACTTT
TRBV3-1/TRBV3-2,15,-,TRBJ2-2,-,CASSQGGAPTGELFF,TGTGCCAGCAGCCAAGGGGGCGCCCCAACCGGGGAGCTGTTTTTT
TRBV6-5,12,-,TRBJ2-7,-,CASMDTPYEQYF,TGTGCCAGCATGGACACCCCCTACGAGCAGTACTTC
TRBV3-1/TRBV3-2,14,-,TRBJ1-2,-,CASSPFSLSYGYTF,TGTGCCAGCAGCCCATTTTCCCTGAGCTATGGCTACACCTTC
TRBV19,12,TRBD1,TRBJ1-1,few,CASRDRPTEAFF,TGTGCCAGTCGGGACAGACCCACTGAAGCTTTCTTT
TRBV19,11,-,TRBJ1-1,once,CASSIGPQAFF,TGTGCCAGTAGTATAGGACCCCAAGCTTTCTTT
TRBV18,16,-,TRBJ2-3,-,CASSTRDTSSTDTQYF,TGTGCCAGCTCAACCCGGGACACCTCTAGCACAGATACGCAGTATTTT
TRBV30,13,-,TRBJ2-6,-,CAWSYMGTNVLTF,TGTGCCTGGAGTTATATGGGGACCAACGTCCTGACTTTC
TRBV12-3/TRBV12-4,13,-,TRBJ1-2,-,CASSFTYGDGYTF,TGTGCCAGCAGTTTTACCTATGGCGATGGCTACACCTTC
TRBV25-1,15,TRBD1,TRBJ2-7,-,CASSERTGDTYEQYF,TGTGCCAGCAGTGAAAGGACAGGGGACACCTACGAGCAGTACTTC
TRBV7-9,15,TRBD1,TRBJ1-2,-,CASSLAGTGGYGYTF,TGTGCCAGCAGCCTAGCCGGGACAGGGGGCTATGGCTACACCTTC
TRBV15,16,-,TRBJ1-2,-,CATSTTIGGRGRGYTF,TGTGCCACCAGCACCACAATCGGGGGGCGAGGGCGCGGCTACACCTTC
TRBV11-3,12,-,TRBJ2-7,-,CASSARSYEQYF,TGTGCCAGCAGCGCCCGCTCCTACGAGCAGTACTTC
TRBV7-9,13,TRBD1,TRBJ2-5,-,CASSFLQGETQYF,TGTGCCAGCAGCTTTCTACAGGGGGAGACCCAGTACTTC
TRBV6-1,15,-,TRBJ1-2,-,CASSEGGHFLYGYTF,TGTGCCAGCAGTGAAGGAGGACACTTCCTCTATGGCTACACCTTC
TRBV3-1/TRBV3-2,17,-,TRBJ1-2,-,CASSQDRVTRRGYGYTF,TGTGCCAGCAGCCAAGATCGGGTTACGAGGCGAGGCTATGGCTACACCTTC
TRBV13,15,-,TRBJ1-4,many,CASSFRGETNEKLFF,TGTGCCAGCAGCTTCAGGGGCGAAACTAATGAAAAACTGTTTTTT
TRBV6-6,16,-,TRBJ1-5,-,CASSRVRESGNQPQHF,TGTGCCAGCAGCCGTGTTCGGGAATCTGGCAATCAGCCCCAGCATTTT
TRBV7-2,15,-,TRBJ2-7,-,CASSDAERRSYEQYF,TGTGCCAGCAGCGACGCCGAACGGCGGTCCTACGAGCAGTACTTC
TRBV19,14,-,TRBJ1-5,-,CASSIQVLNQPQHF,TGTGCCAGTAGTATTCAGGTCCTCAATCAGCCCCAGCATTTT
TRBV6-2/TRBV6-3,15,-,TRBJ1-1,-,CASSYGARLDTEAFF,TGTGCCAGCAGTTACGGCGCCAGGTTGGACACTGAAGCTTTCTTT
TRBV4-3,15,-,TRBJ2-3,-,CASSQQLPGPDTQYF,TGCGCCAGCAGCCAACAGTTGCCGGGGCCAGATACGCAGTATTTT
TRBV27,15,TRBD1,TRBJ2-7,-,CASSHRGTGGYEQYF,TGTGCCAGCAGTCACAGGGGGACAGGGGGCTACGAGCAGTACTTC
TRBV5-4,19,TRBD2,TRBJ2-2,-,CASSPRTSGGLSGTGELFF,TGTGCCAGCAGTCCGCGGACTAGCGGGGGGCTTTCGGGCACCGGGGAGCTGTTTTTT
TRBV10-3,13,-,TRBJ1-1,-,CAIRGHTNTEAFF,TGTGCCATCAGGGGACATACGAACACTGAAGCTTTCTTT
TRBV29-1,12,-,TRBJ1-2,-,CSVSRAGYGYTF,TGCAGCGTGTCCAGGGCTGGCTATGGCTACACCTTC
TRBV27,15,-,TRBJ1-2,-,CASSLWGAVGRGYTF,TGTGCCAGCAGTTTATGGGGGGCGGTCGGCCGGGGCTACACCTTC
TRBV24-1,11,-,TRBJ1-1,-,CATSEGGEAFF,TGTGCCACCAGTGAGGGGGGTGAAGCTTTCTTT
TRBV6-5,16,-,TRBJ1-3,-,CASSSWQAGSGNTIYF,TGTGCCAGCAGTTCATGGCAAGCAGGGTCCGGAAACACCATATATTTT
TRBV19,15,TRBD1,TRBJ2-7,-,CASGLKGTGAYEQYF,TGTGCCAGTGGGCTTAAGGGGACAGGGGCTTACGAGCAGTACTTC
TRBV10-2,14,-,TRBJ2-2,-,CASKAGVNTGELFF,TGCGCCAGCAAGGCAGGGGTGAACACCGGGGAGCTGTTTTTT
TRBV9,15,-,TRBJ1-5,-,CASSVATSYGQPQHF,TGTGCCAGCAGCGTAGCTACATCGTACGGGCAGCCCCAGCATTTT
TRBV19,14,TRBD1,TRBJ2-7,-,CATSAGTGAYEQYF,TGTGCCACCTCCGCCGGGACAGGCGCCTACGAGCAGTACTTC
TRBV9,15,-,TRBJ1-5,-,CASSPGTNSNQPQHF,TGTGCCAGCAGCCCCGGGACCAATAGCAATCAGCCCCAGCATTTT
TRBV7-9,14,-,TRBJ1-4,-,CASSLGVPNEKLFF,TGTGCCAGCAGCTTAGGGGTCCCTAATGAAAAACTGTTTTTT
TRBV10-3,14,-,TRBJ1-1,few,CATSRAGSDTEAFF,TGTGCCACCTCTCGGGCAGGGAGTGACACTGAAGCTTTCTTT
TRBV7-2,16,TRBD1,TRBJ1-2,-,CASSLLDRGGGYGYTF,TGTGCCAGCAGCCTATTAGACAGGGGAGGCGGCTATGGCTACACCTTC
TRBV11-2,15,TRBD2,TRBJ2-1,-,CASSLVQRGINEQFF,TGTGCCAGCAGCTTAGTTCAGCGGGGTATCAATGAGCAGTTCTTC
TRBV9,20,-,TRBJ1-3,-,CASSVTLDGGLGNSGNTIYF,TGTGCCAGCAGCGTAACCCTCGATGGAGGGTTAGGTAACTCTGGAAACACCATATATTTT
TRBV7-9,13,-,TRBJ1-2,once,CASSWDSNYGYTF,TGTGCCAGCAGTTGGGATTCTAACTATGGCTACACCTTC
TRBV15,13,TRBD2,TRBJ2-7,-,CATSRDRGDEQYF,TGTGCCACCAGCAGAGATCGGGGGGACGAGCAGTACTTC
TRBV24-1,15,-,TRBJ1-2,-,CATSDPSQGSYGYTF,TGTGCCACCAGTGACCCTAGCCAGGGTAGCTATGGCTACACCTTC
TRBV20-1,15,-,TRBJ2-7,few,CSASGVGDDPYEQYF,TGCAGTGCTAGTGGGGTCGGGGACGACCCCTACGAGCAGTACTTC
TRBV19,13,-,TRBJ2-7,-,CASSMGVGYEQYF,TGTGCCAGTAGTATGGGTGTTGGCTACGAGCAGTACTTC
TRBV12-3/TRBV12-4,13,-,TRBJ2-1,-,CASSSGRGNEQFF,TGTGCCAGCAGTTCGGGGCGGGGCAATGAGCAGTTCTTC
TRBV30,12,-,TRBJ1-2,-,CAWSTGNYGYTF,TGTGCCTGGAGTACTGGGAACTATGGCTACACCTTC
TRBV2,13,-,TRBJ2-7,-,CASSVYLRYEQYF,TGTGCCAGCAGTGTGTACTTGCGGTACGAGCAGTACTTC